The 18 T cell receptor beta chains below all came from one sample that was sequenced in a study of cytomegalovirus exposure and HLA in healthy donors. This table comes from immunoSEQ multiplex PCR, and its TCRdb copy is limited to in-frame clones, with some not included. Counted here are 100,000 or so clones, 85% occurring once; the ten biggest clones make up approximately 20%. Sequencing input: PBMCs. The receptors here all came from a man younger than 35 in good health and CMV-seropositive.

This clone has a single count. CDR3 sequence (DNA): TGTGCCAGCAGTCTCCAACCGGGACTAGCGATGGATGAGCAGTTCTTC. Encoded protein: CASSLQPGLAMDEQFF. The rearrangement uses TRBV2 and TRBJ2-1, with 10 bases lining up with TRBD2. The trim removed 5 bases at V and 8 bases at J, leaving 12 bases unmatched. The germline gives CDR1 SNHLY, CDR2 FYNNEI. The CDR3 length is 16 residues.

The J gene is TRBJ2-5, the V gene TRBV7-9; D remains unclear. The germline gives CDR1 SEHNR, CDR2 FQNEAQ (reference sequence). CDR3 length equals 14 residues. Trimming removed 5 bases at V and 2 bases at J, with 12 bases between. The CDR3 DNA reads TGTGCCAGCAGCCCCATAGACTTTCAAGAGACCCAGTACTTC. Protein: CASSPIDFQETQYF.

This rearrangement joins TRBV27 to TRBJ2-7; D may be TRBD2 (5 bases). The CDR3 covers 17 residues. V shed 5 bases and J shed 1 base, with 21 bases lying between them. Germline values: CDR1 MNHEY, CDR2 SMNVEV (reference sequence). In nucleotides, the CDR3 is TGTGCCAGCAGTCCCCAGTCGGTTGGGAGTAGGTCCTACGAGCAGTACGTC. The encoded protein is CASSPQSVGSRSYEQYV.

The chain couples TRBV5-5 to TRBJ1-1, with 8 bases fitting TRBD1. Losses at the gene ends were 4 bases for V and 3 bases for J; bases not matched to a gene: 8. This CDR3 contains 15 residues. Germline values: CDR1 SGHKS, CDR2 YYEKEE (reference sequence). CDR3 in DNA: TGTGCCAGCAGCGTCCTGACAGGGGCGGACACTGAAGCTTTCTTT. This translates into CASSVLTGADTEAFF.

The V gene is TRBV29-1, the J gene TRBJ2-1, with TRBD1 matching 7 bases. The germline V gene has CDR1 SQVTM and CDR2 ANQGSEA. The ends lost 5 bases at V and 2 bases at J; junction bases unmatched: 3. CDR3 size: 13 residues. The CDR3 nucleotides read TGCAGCGTTTCAGGGGGAGCCTACAATGAGCAGTTCTTC. Translated, it gives CSVSGGAYNEQFF.

The chain combines TRBV2 with TRBJ2-5; 12 bases are shared with TRBD2. V was clipped by 8 bases and J by 4 bases; unmatched bases: 11. This CDR3 spans 16 amino acids. Germline V gene lookup returns CDR1 SNHLY and CDR2 FYNNEI. CDR3 nucleotide sequence: TGTGCCAGCGGGCTAGCGGGAGGGTATTTGGGAGAGACCCAGTACTTC. Translation: CASGLAGGYLGETQYF.

This chain links TRBV2 with TRBJ2-7; weak D call: TRBD1 (5 bases). V lost 5 bases to trimming and J lost 2 bases, with 16 bases between them. Looked up from germline, CDR1 is SNHLY and CDR2 is FYNNEI. This CDR3 is 15 amino acids long. The CDR3 coding sequence is TGTGCCAGCAGTTCCGACAGAGCTCAGACCTACGAGCAGTACTTC. Translated, it gives CASSSDRAQTYEQYF.

This chain connects TRBV27 to TRBJ1-1, with a tentative D call TRBD1 (6 bases). V dropped 3 bases and J dropped 8 bases, with 13 bases sitting between them. From germline, CDR1 is MNHEY and CDR2 SMNVEV (reference sequence). The CDR3 is 13 amino acids. The CDR3 loop is CASSFLGQTEAFF. The CDR3 region has the DNA TGTGCCAGCAGTTTCCTCGGACAGACCGAAGCTTTCTTT.

The rearrangement joins TRBV5-1 to TRBJ2-3, with D unclear. Looked up from germline, CDR1 is SGHRS and CDR2 is YFSETQ. The CDR3 contains 15 residues. V gave up 1 base and J gave up 2 bases, with 11 bases separating them. CDR3: CASSLTSVTTDTQYF. CDR3 DNA sequence: TGCGCCAGCAGCTTGACCAGCGTAACCACAGATACGCAGTATTTT.

The rearrangement joins TRBV4-1 to TRBJ2-7; D ambiguous. The ends were cut back, 2 bases at V and 5 bases at J, with 10 bases in the middle. The CDR3 length is 13 residues. Germline V gene lookup returns CDR1 MGHRA and CDR2 YSYEKL. DNA of the CDR3: TGCGCCAGCAGCCAATATAACACCAACGAGCAGTACTTC. This translates into CASSQYNTNEQYF.

The chain couples TRBV19 to TRBJ2-1, with D unclear. The CDR3 consists of 17 residues. Per the germline V gene, CDR1 is LNHDA and CDR2 is SQIVND (reference sequence). With 3 bases removed from V and 0 bases from J, the gap between germline ends came to 15 bases. The CDR3: CASSMAPTVSSYNEQFF. DNA of the CDR3: TGTGCCAGTAGTATGGCCCCGACTGTGAGCTCCTACAATGAGCAGTTCTTC.

This sequence joins TRBV10-3 and TRBJ1-2, with a possible D match to TRBD1 (6 bases). The length of the CDR3 is 11 residues. In germline, CDR1 is ENHRY, CDR2 SYGVKD. Trimming took 10 bases from V and 8 from J, leaving 14 bases between them. The CDR3 coding sequence is TGTGCCAACGCCGGGACACACGGCTACACCTTC. Protein: CANAGTHGYTF.

The chain links TRBV12-5 to TRBJ1-5, with D perhaps matching TRBD1 (5 bases). From germline, CDR1 is LGHNT and CDR2 FRNRAP. The CDR3 sequence is 15 residues long. The V gene lost 5 bases and the J gene lost 6 bases, with 17 bases spanning the gap. The CDR3 is CASGPAWAGGQPQHF. CDR3 sequence (DNA): TGTGCTAGTGGTCCTGCCTGGGCGGGGGGTCAGCCCCAGCATTTT.

In this sample, this clone turned up a few times. The CDR3 DNA reads TGTGCCAGCAGCTTAGGAGTCTCGTCCCGGGTCACCGGGGAGCTGTTTTTT. Amino acid sequence: CASSLGVSSRVTGELFF. The rearrangement joins TRBV11-3 to TRBJ2-2; D uncertain. The germline V gene has CDR1 SGHNT and CDR2 YENEEA. The germline V and J ends were trimmed by 1 base and 4 bases, with 16 bases remaining between them. This CDR3 contains 17 residues. The entire variable domain, with the rest obtained from reference TRBV11-3 and TRBJ2-2, is as follows: EAGVVQSPRYKIIEKKQPVAFWCNPISGHNTLYWYLQNLGQGPELLIRYENEEAVDDSQLPKDRFSAERLKGVDSTLKIQPAELGDSAVYLCASSLGVSSRVTGELFFGEGSRLTVL.

This rearrangement joins TRBV5-1 to TRBJ1-4, with D possibly TRBD1 on 6 matching bases. V lost 5 bases and J 8 bases, leaving 13 bases between the germline ends. The CDR3 runs 13 residues. The germline V gene encodes CDR1 SGHRS and CDR2 YFSETQ. The CDR3 reads CASSLGGFEKLFF. The CDR3 nucleotides read TGCGCCAGCAGTCTAGGGGGTTTCGAAAAACTGTTTTTT.

The CDR3 DNA reads TGTGCCAGCAGCTTGGACCTGGGGCTAACCTACGAGCAGTACGTC. It is translated as CASSLDLGLTYEQYV. V and J are TRBV5-4 and TRBJ2-7; D perhaps matches TRBD1 (5 bases). CDR3 size: 15 residues. V lost 0 bases and J lost 2, with 12 bases in between. Germline V gives CDR1 SGHNT, CDR2 YYREEE (reference sequence).

The V gene is TRBV9, the J gene TRBJ2-1; 9 bases line up with TRBD2. Germline V gene sequence: CDR1 SGDLS, CDR2 YYNGEE. CDR3 size: 15 residues. Unmatched junction bases numbered 5, after V lost 2 bases and J lost 5 bases. CDR3 loop: CASSVSGSIDNEQFF. DNA of the CDR3: TGTGCCAGCAGCGTTAGCGGGAGTATCGACAATGAGCAGTTCTTC.

The V and J genes are TRBV9 and TRBJ2-1; TRBD1 aligns across 9 bases. This CDR3 is built from 17 residues. J gave up 7 bases and V 4 bases, and 15 bases lay outside the gene matches. In germline, CDR1 is SGDLS, CDR2 YYNGEE. This chain's CDR3 is CASSPFTGTGRNNEQFF. As DNA, the CDR3 is TGTGCCAGCAGCCCATTTACCGGGACAGGGAGGAATAATGAGCAGTTCTTC.